This entry describes one T cell receptor (beta chain). The sample originates from a study of CD8 T cells in ankylosing spondylitis. Looked up from germline, CDR1 is SGHDT and CDR2 is YYEEEE. Between the trimmed V and J ends, which lost 0 bases and 1 base, there was a span of 11 bases. This CDR3 spans 16 amino acids. TCRdb re-called the 5' RACE reads with MiXCR, one entry per CDR3 protein. The table shows 200,000 to 300,000 distinct CDR3 sequences, with roughly a tenth occurring only once. V usage is TRBV5-6 and J usage is TRBJ1-5; D perhaps matches TRBD1 (6 bases). Source material: blood, either unsorted or a sorted T cell fraction (not recorded which). The clonotype comes from a male donor with ankylosing spondylitis or in good health (not recorded which). The CDR3 sequence: CASSLAGQTSNQPQHF. CDR3 sequence (DNA): TGTGCCAGCAGCTTGGCAGGACAGACAAGCAATCAGCCCCAGCATTTT. Supplemented by reference TRBV5-6 and TRBJ1-5, the full variable domain reads DAGVTQSPTHLIKTRGQQVTLRCSPKSGHDTVSWYQQALGQGPQFIFQYYEEEERQRGNFPDRFSGHQFPNYSSELNVNALLLGDSALYLCASSLAGQTSNQPQHFGDGTRLSIL.